This TCR beta chain was found in a study of beta chain features in type 1 diabetes. Study-wide results and caveats: Type 1 diabetes patients had TCRB CDR3s that were shorter (moderately but significantly so) in all four CD4+ subsets. Cells with high TCR expression could be over-represented by cDNA sequencing.

V lost 0 bases and J lost 4, with 15 bases in between. The germline V gene has CDR1 GTSNPN and CDR2 SVGIG (reference sequence). The length of the CDR3 is 16 residues. Of note for this clone: Antigen: not known.

Isolation of CD4+ naive, central memory, regulatory and stem cell-like memory cells was achieved by sorting via CD45RO/CCR7/CD25/CD127/CD95/CD27. The purity of all sorted populations exceeded 98%. The study reverse transcribed the entire isolated RNA, so it sequenced expressed TCRB transcripts. The assay was immunoSEQ multiplex PCR, and TCRdb's table has in-frame clones only and misses some. Seen here are hundreds of thousands of clones, roughly 13% observed once, and the top ten hold 0.022%. The chain joins TRBV30 to TRBJ1-4; no clear D. The sample consisted of naive CD4+ T cells from blood. This TCR came from a man in his late teens or twenties with type 1 diabetes. Here the CDR3 reads CAWSVRTVSGNEKLFF. CDR3 DNA sequence: TGTGCCTGGAGTGTACGTACAGTCTCGGGTAATGAAAAACTGTTTTTT.